This T cell receptor (beta chain) was sequenced during a study of T cells in tuberculosis. Study summary: Sequenced TCRs come from CD1B-GMM tetramer-binding T cells. In South Africa, adults with active tuberculosis were compared with IGRA-negative and latently infected IGRA-positive adolescents.

Produced via immunoSEQ multiplex PCR; TCRdb's table is partial and in-frame only. This sample has roughly 41,000 clones, with about 94% found just once. Whole-study results and caveats: Active tuberculosis cases were adults; controls were adolescents.

Deletions cut 6 bases from V and 8 bases from J, with 11 bases between. This CDR3 comprises 12 residues. Per the germline V gene, CDR1 is MNHEY and CDR2 is SMNVEV (reference sequence). In regard to this clone: What it recognizes is unknown.

The chain is built from TRBV27 and TRBJ2-1, with TRBD1 as a possible D gene (5 bases). Sequencing was done on a sample of PBMCs. This clonotype was sampled from a donor between 10 and 35 years old with latent tuberculosis or without tuberculosis infection. Some clones in this sample may be carry-over from other donors' samples. The CDR3 protein is CASSQGGDEQFF. Here the CDR3 DNA reads TGTGCCAGCAGCCAGGGTGGTGATGAGCAGTTCTTC.